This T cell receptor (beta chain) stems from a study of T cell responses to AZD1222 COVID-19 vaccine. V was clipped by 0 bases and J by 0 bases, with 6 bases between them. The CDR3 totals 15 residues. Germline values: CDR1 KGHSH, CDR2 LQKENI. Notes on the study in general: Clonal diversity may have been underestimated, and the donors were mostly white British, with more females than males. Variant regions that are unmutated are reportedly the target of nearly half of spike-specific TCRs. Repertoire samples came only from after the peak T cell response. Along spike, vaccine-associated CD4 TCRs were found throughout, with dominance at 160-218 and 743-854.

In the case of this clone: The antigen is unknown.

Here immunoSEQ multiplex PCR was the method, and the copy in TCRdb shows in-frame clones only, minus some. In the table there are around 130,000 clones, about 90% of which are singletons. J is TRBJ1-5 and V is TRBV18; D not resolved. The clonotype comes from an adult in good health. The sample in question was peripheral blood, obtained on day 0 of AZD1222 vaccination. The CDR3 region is CASSPPRASNQPQHF. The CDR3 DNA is TGTGCCAGCTCACCACCCCGGGCTAGCAATCAGCCCCAGCATTTT. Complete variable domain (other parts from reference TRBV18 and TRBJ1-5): NAGVMQNPRHLVRRRGQEARLRCSPMKGHSHVYWYRQLPEEGLKFMVYLQKENIIDESGMPKERFSAEFPKEGPSILRIQQVVRGDSAAYFCASSPPRASNQPQHFGDGTRLSIL.